This T cell receptor beta chain was profiled in a study of shared clonotypes between healthy human individuals (TCRdb year 2020). In the study overall: The cohort included three men and two women between 18 and 49 years of age. For each donor, CD4 naive and CD4 memory were each given three plates, CD8 naive was given two plates, and CD8 memory was given one plate. To estimate repertoire size and how much clonotypes are shared between individuals, the study performed deep sequencing of blood TCR repertoires from a few healthy adults. To increase sequencing depth and limit assay-specific biases, different laboratories used diverse techniques to prepare libraries and sequence TCR repertoires. Leukapheresis yielded between about 0.94 and 8.9 billion PBMCs per donor.

CD8 naive samples consisted of CD45RO-negative cells that were positively selected for CCR7, yielding a CD45RA+CCR7+ population without TemRA cells. The donors were healthy, HIV-negative adults who had no recently reported acute infections or vaccinations. Every donor was a Caucasian adult living in Nashville, Tennessee, USA. Blood was obtained by leukapheresis, after which PBMCs were separated by Ficoll-Histopaque density gradient centrifugation and cryopreserved in liquid nitrogen vapor phase. Purity and quantity of every magnetically sorted T cell population were checked by analytical flow cytometry. From each sorted fraction, genomic DNA was isolated and quantified by UV absorbance on a Nanodrop 2000c. Using the deep immunoSEQ assay, multiplex PCR amplified TCR CDR3 regions from genomic DNA. For each cell subset, the extracted genomic DNA was distributed evenly across all wells of several immunoSEQ 96-well plates, and each plate served as one replicate. Each replicate PCR for sorted subsets received about 200 ng genomic DNA, equal to 28,000 or so T cell genomes. The purified libraries were quantified using a Qubit 3.0 fluorometer, sized with a Bioanalyzer 2100, and then quantified again using the KAPA Library Quantification kit. Every immunoSEQ 96-well plate was sequenced on a dedicated single-read 150-cycle Illumina NextSeq 550 flow cell. As for how the authors treated the data: The immunoSEQ output contained only junctional sequences without quality scores, so filtering could not match that applied to full-length reads. To assign V/J genes and CDR3, sequences were annotated using PyIR, a Python wrapper for IgBLAST v1.9, with IMGT germline references. Reads were filtered out if the reads had weak V/J assignments (E-value above 1e-6), no CDR3, stop codons, out-of-frame junctions, or ambiguous translated residues. V3J clonotypes were defined as sequences sharing the same inferred V gene, J gene, and CDR3 amino acid sequence. Percentage overlap between repertoires was calculated by dividing the number of shared unique clonotypes by the size of the smaller repertoire. Richness of each repertoire was evaluated using RTK rarefaction, the Chao1 estimator, and Recon v2.1 estimates of unobserved clonotypes. For all TCRbeta clonotypes obtained by the gDNA method from a few donors, generation probabilities were computed with OLGA. TCRdb limited this immuneACCESS table to in-frame rearrangements with V and J called. A share of clones is missing; checked studies link under half to unresolved V genes, and the rest is unexplained. V, J and clone size reflect that table, while D and trimming were determined from the DNA. The sample table holds roughly 850,000 clones, of which 96% were seen once. The ten largest clonotypes hold around 0.21% of the sample.

Concerning this clone itself: There is no known antigen for this receptor. There are no base qualities to consult, and no much larger clone falls within one base.

In the germline V gene, CDR1 corresponds to SGHVS and CDR2 to FNYEAQ. From the cysteine through the phenylalanine, the CDR3 covers 14 amino acids. Left in the record is the CDR3 DNA by itself, 42 bases read in frame from the first base. The junction shows trimming of 5 bases on V and 1 base on J, and the gene matches do not reach 3 bases of it. Overall study results and their limits: Sharing across a few donors was observed for around 5% of naive CD4, around 3.5% of naive CD8, over 2% of memory CD4, and over 0.3% of memory CD8 clonotypes. Compared with non-shared clonotypes, clonotypes shared by all four sorted-subset donors had higher generation probabilities. Rarefaction of sorted-subset datasets indicated incomplete sequencing despite the large sequencing depth. Pairwise subsampling indicated that sequencing depth was expected to affect the degree of clonotype sharing among donors. Larger estimated clonotype richness was generally found for naive subsets than for memory subsets. The small number of donors limited the genetic and exposure-history diversity represented. Sampling was restricted to blood, and TCR repertoires in tissue are likely to differ from TCR repertoires in blood.

Recombination linked TRBV7-6 to TRBJ1-1; 8 bases in the middle match TRBD1. The sequence derives from a man younger than 45 in good health. Material: naive CD8+ T cells sorted from blood. The meaning of the sample's cell subset or site label: CD45RA+CCR7+. The DNA reads TGTGCCAGCAGCGGAGACAGGGGGAACACTGAAGCTTTCTTT. This encodes CASSGDRGNTEAFF.